This TCR beta chain was recovered during a study of cytomegalovirus exposure and HLA in healthy donors. Nominally healthy donors were sampled, though unrecorded immune exposures were likely. About this clone: The antigen remains unidentified.

PCR employed 60 Vbeta and 13 Jbeta primers. Here immunoSEQ multiplex PCR was the method, and the copy in TCRdb shows in-frame clones only, minus some. This table holds tens of thousands of clones, roughly 69% found once. Overall study results and limits: The authors assumed roughly uniform sequencing depth across donors for presence/absence analyses. Later analysis showed TCR association rates varying by HLA locus, highest for DRB1 and lowest for HLA-C.

Sequences were obtained from PBMCs. This TCR was recovered from a woman in her thirties in good health and CMV-seronegative.

The CDR3 DNA follows: TGCGCCAGCAGCCAAGATGGAACGGGAGGCACAGATACGCAGTATTTT. Protein: CASSQDGTGGTDTQYF. The V gene is TRBV4-1, the J gene TRBJ2-3, with D possibly being TRBD2 (6 bases). CDR3 length: 16 amino acids. CDR1 and CDR2 (germline): MGHRA, YSYEKL. V lost 0 bases, J lost 1 base, and 11 bases lay in between.